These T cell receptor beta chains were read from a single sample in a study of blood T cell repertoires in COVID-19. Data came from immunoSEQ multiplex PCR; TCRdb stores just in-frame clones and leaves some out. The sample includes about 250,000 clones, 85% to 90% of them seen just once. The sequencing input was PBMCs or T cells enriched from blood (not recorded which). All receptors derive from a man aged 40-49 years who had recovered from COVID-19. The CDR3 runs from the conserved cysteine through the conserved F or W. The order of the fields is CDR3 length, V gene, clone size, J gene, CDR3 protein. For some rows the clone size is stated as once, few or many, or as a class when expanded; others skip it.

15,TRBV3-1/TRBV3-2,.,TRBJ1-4,CASSLRLGTGEKLFF
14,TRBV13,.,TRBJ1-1,CASSLGARGTEAFF
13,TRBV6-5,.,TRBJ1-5,CASSQETDQPQHF
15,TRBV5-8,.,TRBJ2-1,CASSPGQTSYNEQFF
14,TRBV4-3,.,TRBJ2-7,CASSQSGGAYEQYF
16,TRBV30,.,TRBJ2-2,CAWISGLAGLSGELFF
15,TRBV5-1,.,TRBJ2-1,CASRITGDSYNEQFF
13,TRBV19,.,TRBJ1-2,CASSRTPAHGYTF
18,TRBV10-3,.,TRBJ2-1,CAISGGTSGRGSYNEQFF
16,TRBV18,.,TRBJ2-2,CASSPGTSVKTGELFF
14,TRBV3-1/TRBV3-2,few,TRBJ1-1,CASSRRQENTEAFF
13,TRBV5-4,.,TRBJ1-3,CASSLLQGNTIYF
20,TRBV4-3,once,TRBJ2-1,CASSRLAGTGGGSSYNEQFF
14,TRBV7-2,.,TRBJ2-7,CASSSTSGRTEQYF
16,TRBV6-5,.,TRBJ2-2,CASSFQGQGKSGELFF
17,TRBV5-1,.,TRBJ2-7,CASSFPASGRETYEQYF
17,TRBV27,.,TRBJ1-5,CASSLRGSAGANQPQHF
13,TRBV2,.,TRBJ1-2,CARGTAANYGYTF
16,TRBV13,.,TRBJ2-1,CASTERDFPNYNEQFF
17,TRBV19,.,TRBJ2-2,CASRPPGQPGDTGELFF
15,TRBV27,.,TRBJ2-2,CASSLEGAGTGELFF
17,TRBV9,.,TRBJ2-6,CASSDPSGGSGANVLTF
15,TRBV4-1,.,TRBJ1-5,CASSRVGQQNQPQHF